The 32 T cell receptor beta chains presented below share a single source sample, sequenced in a study of shared clonotypes between healthy human individuals. Sequencing used immunoSEQ multiplex PCR; TCRdb keeps in-frame clones, though not all of them. This sample has over 2 million clones, with less than 95% found just once. Specimen: naive CD4+ T cells from PBMCs. Subset in this sample: CD45RA+ positively selected. Receptor source: a man aged 18 to 35 in good health. Some clones in this sample may be carry-over from other donors' samples.

The rearrangement joins TRBV7-9 to TRBJ1-1; a possible D gene is TRBD1 (5 bases). In germline, CDR1 is SEHNR, CDR2 FQNEAQ (reference sequence). CDR3 size: 14 residues. V was trimmed by 2 bases and J by 6 bases, leaving 13 bases between them. CDR3 region: CASSLPARGAEAFF. The CDR3 DNA follows: TGTGCCAGCAGCTTACCCGCGAGGGGCGCTGAAGCTTTCTTT. The full variable domain, rest sourced from reference TRBV7-9 and TRBJ1-1, is DTGVSQNPRHKITKRGQNVTFRCDPISEHNRLYWYRQTLGQGPEFLTYFQNEAQLEKSRLLSDRFSAERPKGSFSTLEIQRTEQGDSAMYLCASSLPARGAEAFFGQGTRLTVV.

As for this clone: Other DNA sequences in the same sample also yield this CDR3. This chain links TRBV28 with TRBJ1-5; 10 positions match TRBD1. Unmatched junction bases numbered 1, after V lost 2 bases and J lost 3 bases. Germline values: CDR1 MDHEN, CDR2 SYDVKM. CDR3 length: 15 residues. CDR3 sequence (DNA): TGTGCCAGCAGTTTAGGGACAGGGGTCAATCAGCCCCAGCATTTT. Translated: CASSLGTGVNQPQHF. Full variable domain (missing parts from reference TRBV28 and TRBJ1-5): DVKVTQSSRYLVKRTGEKVFLECVQDMDHENMFWYRQDPGLGLRLIYFSYDVKMKEKGDIPEGYSVSREKKERFSLILESASTNQTSMYLCASSLGTGVNQPQHFGDGTRLSIL.

The chain joins TRBV7-3 to TRBJ2-1; perhaps TRBD2 as D (5 bases). The V end lost 0 bases, the J end lost 4 bases, and 16 bases lay between the germline ends. Germline values: CDR1 SGHTA, CDR2 FQGTGA. This CDR3 region has 17 residues. The CDR3 reads CASSLTFGGASYNEQFF. In nucleotides, the CDR3 is TGTGCCAGCAGCTTAACGTTCGGAGGCGCGTCTTACAATGAGCAGTTCTTC.

The chain carries TRBV7-9 and TRBJ1-2; D may be TRBD1 (5 bases). This CDR3 has 15 amino acids. CDR1 is SEHNR and CDR2 is FQNEAQ in the germline V gene (reference sequence). Trimming took 5 bases from V and 2 from J, leaving 15 bases between them. Here the CDR3 reads CASSIWGEQNYGYTF. CDR3 DNA sequence: TGTGCCAGCAGCATCTGGGGCGAGCAAAACTATGGCTACACCTTC.

V usage is TRBV5-1 and J usage is TRBJ1-1; D perhaps matches TRBD1 (6 bases). V was clipped by 7 bases and J by 2 bases, with 18 bases between them. The germline V gene has CDR1 SGHRS and CDR2 YFSETQ. This CDR3 has 15 residues. CDR3 sequence (DNA): TGCGCCAGCGAGCTTTTTCCGGGACATAACACTGAAGCTTTCTTT. Its protein is CASELFPGHNTEAFF.

The CDR3 sequence is CASSLKRQTVTDTQYF. For the CDR3, the DNA is TGTGCCAGCAGTTTAAAAAGGCAGACCGTCACAGATACGCAGTATTTT. The chain has TRBV28 and TRBJ2-3; D is unclear. Germline CDR1 MDHEN, CDR2 SYDVKM. Trimming took 2 bases from V and 2 from J, leaving 14 bases between them. The CDR3 has 16 residues.

This clone has a single count. V and J are TRBV27 and TRBJ1-4; no definite D call. CDR3 length: 16 residues. The germline V gene has CDR1 MNHEY and CDR2 SMNVEV (reference sequence). V was clipped by 4 bases and J by 4 bases, with 16 bases between them. This CDR3 reads CASSSPDLSGNEKLFF. The DNA of the CDR3 is TGTGCCAGCAGTTCTCCGGACCTTTCTGGTAATGAAAAACTGTTTTTT.

J is TRBJ1-1 and V is TRBV28; D remains ambiguous. V was trimmed by 6 bases and J by 11 bases, leaving 16 bases between them. Germline CDR1 reads MDHEN; CDR2 reads SYDVKM. The CDR3 has 12 amino acids. CDR3: CASSKLTGRAFF. The CDR3 coding sequence is TGTGCCAGCAGCAAACTTACTGGGAGGGCTTTCTTT.

The chain recombines TRBV28 with TRBJ1-3; the match to TRBD1 covers 9 bases. V lost 6 bases, J lost 4 bases, and 7 bases stayed unmatched. Germline CDR1 and CDR2: MDHEN and SYDVKM. The CDR3 consists of 15 residues. The CDR3 DNA reads as TGTGCCAGCAGGCCGTTGGACAGGGGAGGAAACACCATATATTTT. It encodes CASRPLDRGGNTIYF.

The chain joins TRBV6-5 to TRBJ1-5; 7 bases map to TRBD1. This CDR3 comprises 15 residues. CDR1 MNHEY and CDR2 SVGAGI come from the germline V gene. The trim removed 4 bases at V and 7 bases at J, leaving 10 bases unmatched. Here the CDR3 reads CASSSTGAQRQPQHF. In DNA form, the CDR3 reads TGTGCCAGCAGTTCAACAGGGGCGCAGCGACAGCCCCAGCATTTT.

In this sample, this clone turned up a few times. V usage is TRBV7-2 and J usage is TRBJ2-4; 12 nucleotides line up with TRBD2. This CDR3 comprises 14 residues. V shed 3 bases, J shed 6 bases, and the junction held 0 bases outside the gene matches. The germline V gene has CDR1 SGHTA and CDR2 FQGNSA. CDR3 DNA: TGTGCCAGCAGCTTGACTAGCGGGAGAAACATTCAGTACTTC. Translated: CASSLTSGRNIQYF.

The V gene is TRBV6-5, the J gene TRBJ2-3; D ambiguous. This CDR3 contains 15 residues. Trimming stripped 6 bases from V and 1 base from J, with 14 bases between. In germline, CDR1 is MNHEY, CDR2 SVGAGI. The CDR3 protein is CASRQTRSRTDTQYF. The CDR3 region has the DNA TGTGCCAGCAGGCAGACTCGATCCCGCACAGATACGCAGTATTTT.

This chain links TRBV19 with TRBJ2-2; D might be TRBD2 (6 bases). The CDR3 covers 16 residues. The germline V gene has CDR1 LNHDA and CDR2 SQIVND (reference sequence). Trimming left V 3 bases short and J 2 bases short, with 13 bases between. The CDR3 nucleotides are TGTGCCAGTAGTATTCGTCTAGCGAGTAACACCGGGGAGCTGTTTTTT. Its protein is CASSIRLASNTGELFF.

The chain combines TRBV6-5 with TRBJ2-7; 8 bases agree with TRBD1. Germline assignment: CDR1 MNHEY and CDR2 SVGAGI. With 0 bases clipped from V and 2 bases from J, the junction kept 3 bases outside the gene matches. The CDR3 sequence is 15 residues long. Here the CDR3 reads CASSYSRTGTYEQYF. The CDR3 coding sequence is TGTGCCAGCAGTTACTCGCGGACAGGGACCTACGAGCAGTACTTC.

This clone showed up just once. Other DNA sequences in the same sample also yield this CDR3. V and J are TRBV9 and TRBJ2-1; TRBD1 agrees at 7 bases. V dropped 0 bases and J dropped 0; count of bases not matched to a gene: 3. The CDR3 contains 16 residues. The germline V gene encodes CDR1 SGDLS and CDR2 YYNGEE. The CDR3 here is CASSVVGDSSYNEQFF. CDR3 DNA sequence: TGTGCCAGCAGCGTAGTAGGGGACAGCTCCTACAATGAGCAGTTCTTC.

Concerning this clone: Other DNA sequences within the sample encode an identical CDR3. This rearrangement joins TRBV7-2 to TRBJ1-5; 9 positions agree with TRBD1. The CDR3 runs to 14 residues. From germline, CDR1 is SGHTA and CDR2 FQGNSA. The ends lost 5 bases at V and 4 bases at J; junction bases unmatched: 3. For the CDR3, the DNA is TGTGCCAGCAGCCCAGGACAGGGGAATCAGCCCCAGCATTTT. This encodes CASSPGQGNQPQHF. Variable domain in full (rest from reference TRBV7-2 and TRBJ1-5): GAGVSQSPSNKVTEKGKDVELRCDPISGHTALYWYRQSLGQGLEFLIYFQGNSAPDKSGLPSDRFSAERTGGSVSTLTIQRTQQEDSAVYLCASSPGQGNQPQHFGDGTRLSIL.

V gene TRBV5-1 combines with J gene TRBJ1-2; D might be TRBD1 (5 bases). V dropped 0 bases and J dropped 3 bases, with 12 bases sitting between them. CDR3 length equals 15 residues. The germline V gene encodes CDR1 SGHRS and CDR2 YFSETQ. In nucleotides, the CDR3 is TGCGCCAGCAGCTTGGACGCAGGGTATGACTATGGCTACACCTTC. Residues: CASSLDAGYDYGYTF.

The rearrangement joins TRBV7-2 to TRBJ2-1, with D uncertain. Trimming cost V 4 bases and J 0 bases, with 10 bases left between them. The CDR3 totals 15 residues. In germline, CDR1 is SGHTA, CDR2 FQGNSA. CDR3: CASSSVAGSYNEQFF. The CDR3 coding sequence is TGTGCCAGCAGCTCTGTAGCTGGCTCCTACAATGAGCAGTTCTTC.

The V gene is TRBV5-1, the J gene TRBJ1-1; 10 nucleotides line up with TRBD1. This CDR3 comprises 14 residues. Germline V lookup: CDR1 SGHRS, CDR2 YFSETQ. Trimming cost V 3 bases and J 7 bases; bases outside gene matches: 6. This CDR3 is CASSSGQGTFEAFF. The CDR3 DNA follows: TGCGCCAGCAGCTCGGGACAGGGGACCTTTGAAGCTTTCTTT.

This chain joins TRBV18 and TRBJ1-1, with a weak D call TRBD1 (5 bases). The CDR3 contains 15 residues. Trimming took off 0 bases at V and 5 bases at J, with 13 bases between the two ends. In germline, CDR1 is KGHSH, CDR2 LQKENI. The CDR3 DNA is TGTGCCAGCTCACCACCGGGGGGTCTTTGGACTGAAGCTTTCTTT. Translating it yields CASSPPGGLWTEAFF.

The rearrangement links TRBV5-1 to TRBJ2-5; 13 bases are a match to TRBD2. The germline V gene has CDR1 SGHRS and CDR2 YFSETQ. The V gene end was trimmed by 3 bases and the J gene end by 2 bases; junction bases not matched to a gene: 13. The CDR3 is 19 amino acids. CDR3 bases: TGCGCCAGCAGCTCGCTACAGACAGGGGGACTAGCGGGGCAAGAGACCCAGTACTTC. Translating it yields CASSSLQTGGLAGQETQYF.

The chain employs TRBV9 and TRBJ2-5, with D tentatively TRBD1 or TRBD2 (5 bases each). V was trimmed by 4 bases and J by 6 bases, leaving 19 bases between them. CDR1 and CDR2 from the germline V gene are SGDLS and YYNGEE. The CDR3 is 15 residues long. The CDR3 nucleotides are TGTGCCAGCAGCCCCAGGGCGGGTTGGGAGAAGACCCAGTACTTC. Translation gives CASSPRAGWEKTQYF. The variable domain in full, with the rest retrieved from reference TRBV9 and TRBJ2-5, is DSGVTQTPKHLITATGQRVTLRCSPRSGDLSVYWYQQSLDQGLQFLIQYYNGEERAKGNILERFSAQQFPDLHSELNLSSLELGDSALYFCASSPRAGWEKTQYFGPGTRLLVL.

As regards this clone: The same CDR3 also results from other DNA sequences found in this sample. V usage is TRBV28 and J usage is TRBJ2-5; D is uncertain. The CDR3 is made up of 11 amino acids. Germline CDR1 reads MDHEN; CDR2 reads SYDVKM. V lost 7 bases, J lost 3 bases, and 6 bases lay in between. Here the CDR3 reads CASTLEETQYF. Written as DNA, the CDR3 is TGTGCCAGCACGTTAGAAGAGACCCAGTACTTC.

The chain has TRBV5-1 and TRBJ1-2; 7 bases align to TRBD1. Germline V gives CDR1 SGHRS, CDR2 YFSETQ. With V trimmed by 3 bases and J by 3 bases, 8 bases remained unmatched. The CDR3 is 15 residues long. The CDR3 sequence: CASSWTGQMDYGYTF. In DNA, the CDR3 is TGCGCCAGCAGCTGGACAGGACAGATGGACTATGGCTACACCTTC. The whole variable domain, remainder taken from reference TRBV5-1 and TRBJ1-2, is KAGVTQTPRYLIKTRGQQVTLSCSPISGHRSVSWYQQTPGQGLQFLFEYFSETQRNKGNFPGRFSGRQFSNSRSEMNVSTLELGDSALYLCASSWTGQMDYGYTFGSGTRLTVV.

In this sample, this clone turned up once. The gene calls are TRBV4-2 and TRBJ2-5; 7 bases are shared with TRBD2. Trimming at V came to 4 bases and at J to 3 bases, leaving 11 bases not matched to a gene. The CDR3 totals 16 residues. Germline loops: CDR1 LGHNA, CDR2 YNFKEQ. The DNA of the CDR3 is TGTGCCAGCAGCCGAGACCCTCTAGCGGTGGAAGAGACCCAGTACTTC. Protein product: CASSRDPLAVEETQYF.

On this clone: The identical CDR3 is also encoded by other nucleotide sequences in the sample. The genes are TRBV7-2 and TRBJ1-3; a weak D match, TRBD1 (5 bases). This CDR3 region has 15 residues. Per germline, CDR1 SGHTA and CDR2 FQGNSA. V lost 3 bases and J lost 0, with 9 bases in between. The CDR3 region is CASSLGRSSGNTIYF. The CDR3 DNA reads as TGTGCCAGCAGCTTGGGACGGAGCTCTGGAAACACCATATATTTT.

The V call is TRBV11-1, the J call TRBJ2-5, with 8 bases fitting TRBD2. The trim removed 4 bases at V and 4 bases at J, leaving 8 bases unmatched. Germline V gene lookup returns CDR1 SGHAT and CDR2 FQDESV (reference sequence). This CDR3 is built from 15 residues. The CDR3 DNA follows: TGTGCCAGCAGCTCCCGGACTAGCTTTACAGAGACCCAGTACTTC. Translated, it gives CASSSRTSFTETQYF.

The chain links TRBV10-1 to TRBJ2-4, with 12 bases aligning to TRBD2. The germline V gene encodes CDR1 WNHNN and CDR2 SYGVQD (reference sequence). CDR3 length: 15 amino acids. Trimming removed 4 bases from V and 4 bases from J; junction bases left unmatched: 2. As DNA, the CDR3 is TGCGCCAGCAGTGGGGGGACTAGCGGGAAAAACATTCAGTACTTC. It encodes CASSGGTSGKNIQYF.

The chain recombines TRBV11-3 with TRBJ2-7, with D unclear. Germline CDR1 and CDR2: SGHNT and YENEEA. The CDR3 has 16 amino acids. Deletions cut 5 bases from V and 3 bases from J, with 20 bases between. CDR3 amino acids: CASSPGRWLGDYEQYF. CDR3 DNA: TGTGCCAGCAGCCCAGGCAGGTGGCTAGGAGACTACGAGCAGTACTTC.

The rearrangement uses TRBV4-1 and TRBJ1-4, with D hard to call. V was clipped by 1 base and J by 5 bases, with 17 bases between them. The CDR3 is 17 residues long. Germline values: CDR1 MGHRA, CDR2 YSYEKL. The CDR3 spells CASSQAGTPRGNEKLFF. CDR3 coding DNA: TGCGCCAGCAGCCAAGCAGGCACACCCCGAGGGAATGAAAAACTGTTTTTT.

V gene TRBV5-1 combines with J gene TRBJ2-7; D might be TRBD2 (5 bases). The CDR3 contains 12 residues. V was pared by 6 bases and J by 3 bases, with 10 bases between. Germline V CDR1 and CDR2: SGHRS, YFSETQ. CDR3 nucleotide sequence: TGCGCCAGCATCAACGACTACTACGAGCAGTACTTC. Protein: CASINDYYEQYF.

This clone has a single count. The V gene is TRBV5-4, the J gene TRBJ2-3; TRBD2 matches at 7 bases. The trim removed 0 bases at V and 3 bases at J, leaving 7 bases unmatched. This CDR3 is built from 16 residues. Germline values: CDR1 SGHNT, CDR2 YYREEE (reference sequence). DNA of the CDR3: TGTGCCAGCAGCTTGGTTCGCCTAGCGGAGACAGATACGCAGTATTTT. Its translation: CASSLVRLAETDTQYF.